This paragraph covers one T cell receptor beta chain sequence. This record belongs to a study of T cell changes during pregnancy in multiple sclerosis. Sequenced by immunoSEQ multiplex PCR; TCRdb stores in-frame clones only, minus some. Altogether approximately 74,000 clones are present, about 85% being singletons, with the ten largest covering 3% to 3.5%. Germline CDR1 and CDR2: SGHDT and YYEEEE. Losses at the gene ends were 3 bases for V and 2 bases for J; bases not matched to a gene: 4. The CDR3 spans 15 residues. The rearrangement links TRBV5-6 to TRBJ1-2, with 10 bases lining up with TRBD1. This receptor was taken from a female donor with multiple sclerosis, enrolled in a pregnancy study. Sequencing was performed on peripheral blood, taken before pregnancy. CDR3 sequence (DNA): TGTGCCAGCAGCTCCCGGGACAGGGGAAACTATGGCTACACCTTC. Residues: CASSSRDRGNYGYTF.